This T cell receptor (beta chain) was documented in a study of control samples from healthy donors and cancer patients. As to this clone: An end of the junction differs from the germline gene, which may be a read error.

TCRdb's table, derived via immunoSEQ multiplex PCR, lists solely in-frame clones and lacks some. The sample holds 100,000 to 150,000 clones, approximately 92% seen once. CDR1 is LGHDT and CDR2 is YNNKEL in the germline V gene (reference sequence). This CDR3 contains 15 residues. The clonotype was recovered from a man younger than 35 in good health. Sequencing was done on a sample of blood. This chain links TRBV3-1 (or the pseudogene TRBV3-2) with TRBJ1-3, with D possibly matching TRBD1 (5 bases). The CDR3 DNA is TGTGCCAGCCGCCAGGGAGGGGCTTCTGGAAACACCATATATTTT. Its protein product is CASRQGGASGNTIYF.